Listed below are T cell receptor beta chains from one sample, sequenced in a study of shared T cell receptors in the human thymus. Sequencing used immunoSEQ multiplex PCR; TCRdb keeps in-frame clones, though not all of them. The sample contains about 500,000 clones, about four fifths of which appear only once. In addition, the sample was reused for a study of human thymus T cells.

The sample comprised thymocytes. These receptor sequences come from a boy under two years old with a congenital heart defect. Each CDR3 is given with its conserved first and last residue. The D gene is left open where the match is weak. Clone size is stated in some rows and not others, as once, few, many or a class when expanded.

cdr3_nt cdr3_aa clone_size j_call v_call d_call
TGTGCCAGCAGTTTGGCTCCGACTAGCGGGATAAGCACGTTCAACTACGAGCAGTACTTC CASSLAPTSGISTFNYEQYF few TRBJ2-7 TRBV28 TRBD2
TGTGCCAGACCGGGACAGGGTCTCACAGATACGCAGTATTTT CARPGQGLTDTQYF . TRBJ2-3 TRBV2 TRBD1
TGTGCCGTGGGACAGGGAGGTATTCGCAATCAGCCCCAGCATTTT CAVGQGGIRNQPQHF once TRBJ1-5 TRBV6-5 TRBD1
TGTGCCAGCAGTTTACACGGGACAAAGGGGGAGACCCAGTACTTC CASSLHGTKGETQYF . TRBJ2-5 TRBV27 .
TGTGCCAGCAGCTCTATCGGCCTAGCGGGAGGAAACGATACGCAGTATTTT CASSSIGLAGGNDTQYF once TRBJ2-3 TRBV11-3 TRBD2
TGTGCCAGCAGTGACCCGAGTGCTAGCGGGAGTATCGAGCAGTACTTC CASSDPSASGSIEQYF . TRBJ2-7 TRBV25-1 TRBD2
TGTGCCAGCAGAGTCGGGCCAGGGTCCCACGAGCAGTACTTC CASRVGPGSHEQYF . TRBJ2-7 TRBV2 .
TGTGCCAGCAACCCCCGGGACAGGGACCCCTACGAGCAGTACTTC CASNPRDRDPYEQYF . TRBJ2-7 TRBV2 TRBD1
TGTGCCAGTAGTATAGGGGCTAGCGGGAGGGCCTGCCCAGAGACCCAGTACTTC CASSIGASGRACPETQYF . TRBJ2-5 TRBV19 TRBD2
TGTGCCAGCGTCGCCAGGACCCTAGCTAGCACAGATACGCAGTATTTT CASVARTLASTDTQYF few TRBJ2-3 TRBV28 .
TGCGCCAGCAGCCAAGATCCGGGCGGGACCAACAATGAGCAGTTCTTC CASSQDPGGTNNEQFF few TRBJ2-1 TRBV4-3 .
TGTGCCATCAGTGAGATTTGGCGGCGGAGTAGCACAGATACGCAGTATTTT CAISEIWRRSSTDTQYF . TRBJ2-3 TRBV10-3 .
TGTGCCAGCAGTTCCACCCCCTTAGCGGGAGGACAAGAGACCCAGTACTTC CASSSTPLAGGQETQYF . TRBJ2-5 TRBV28 TRBD2
TGTGCCAGCAAAACTAAGATACGGCAGGGGATCTGCGAGCAGTACTTC CASKTKIRQGICEQYF . TRBJ2-7 TRBV21-1 .
TGCGCCAGCAGCCCAGACTGGCCCGTCGGGGAGCTGTTTTTT CASSPDWPVGELFF once TRBJ2-2 TRBV5-1 .
TGTGCCAGCAGCTTGGACGACAGGCTTATATACGAGCAGTACTTC CASSLDDRLIYEQYF . TRBJ2-7 TRBV11-1 .
TGCGCCAGCAGCCTGCAACGGACAGGGGGACAGCCCCAGCATTTT CASSLQRTGGQPQHF . TRBJ1-5 TRBV4-1 TRBD1
TGTGCCAGCTCACCCGACAGGGAGGTCCGCTATGGCTACACCTTC CASSPDREVRYGYTF . TRBJ1-2 TRBV18 TRBD1
TGCAGTGCTAGCGGGGAGACCCAGTACTTC CSASGETQYF few TRBJ2-5 TRBV20-1 .
TGTGCCACTTCACAGGGGGCAGGTAGGGATACGCAGTATTTT CATSQGAGRDTQYF . TRBJ2-3 TRBV6-6 TRBD1
TGCGCCAGCAGCCAAGATCGGAGCGGGAGGCGGTACAATGAGCAGTTCTTC CASSQDRSGRRYNEQFF . TRBJ2-1 TRBV4-1 TRBD2
TGTGCTGTTCCCGGGACTAGAGGCTCTTACGAGCAGTACTTC CAVPGTRGSYEQYF . TRBJ2-7 TRBV28 TRBD2
TGTGCCAGCAGCTTCCAGTCGTGGGAGCTGTTTTTT CASSFQSWELFF . TRBJ2-2 TRBV7-9 .
TGTGCCAGCAGCCCAGGACAGGGTGGCGAGCAGTACTTC CASSPGQGGEQYF . TRBJ2-7 TRBV11-3 TRBD1
TGTGCCAGCAGCGTGGGCGGGAGGGCCGACGAGCAGTACTTC CASSVGGRADEQYF . TRBJ2-7 TRBV9 TRBD2
TGTGCCTGGAGTGCCCTAGCGGGAGTATCGGAGACCCAGTACTTC CAWSALAGVSETQYF . TRBJ2-5 TRBV30 TRBD2
TGTGCCAGCAGTACGCGGACAGGCCATTCCTACGAGCAGTACTTC CASSTRTGHSYEQYF . TRBJ2-7 TRBV28 TRBD1
TGCGCCAGCAGCCAAGAAACCAATATTTTTTTCGGGACTAGCCTCCCAGATACGCAGTATTTT CASSQETNIFFGTSLPDTQYF . TRBJ2-3 TRBV4-3 TRBD2
TGTGCCAGCAGCTTGGGCAGCGGGAGCTGGGAGACCCAGTACTTC CASSLGSGSWETQYF once TRBJ2-5 TRBV7-9 TRBD2
TGTGCCAGCAGCCCAGGCTCCCGGGAGGTCGAAGAGCAGTACTTC CASSPGSREVEEQYF . TRBJ2-7 TRBV7-2 TRBD2
TGTGCCAGAATCCCTTGGGGGCCTAACAATGAGCAGTTCTTC CARIPWGPNNEQFF . TRBJ2-1 TRBV5-3 .